This T cell receptor beta chain came from a study of human T cells and chemical hapten exposure. About the research overall: A 2 cm by 2 cm inner upper arm patch received 2% DPC for sensitization. Study-wide findings and caveats: TCRs at a frequency above 1 in 1000 stayed unchanged with DPC sensitization.

As to time point: patch test 3, about 24 weeks after DPC sensitization. The treatment denotes: therapeutic diphenylcyclopropenone sensitization with weekly scalp DPC. One entry per CDR3 protein, called by TCRdb with MiXCR from the RACE reads. The table shows some 180,000 distinct CDR3 sequences, with approximately 24% occurring only once. With respect to this clonotype: Its antigen is unknown.

The CDR3 totals 14 residues. The ends were cut back, 5 bases at V and 5 bases at J, with 10 bases in the middle. Germline values: CDR1 MNHEY, CDR2 SMNVEV (reference sequence). The chain has TRBV27 and TRBJ1-6, with TRBD1 as a possible D gene (5 bases). The clonotype comes from a woman in her thirties or forties with alopecia areata. Some clones in this sample may be carry-over from other donors' samples. This specimen consisted of whole blood, obtained in connection with sensitization to the hapten diphenylcyclopropenone (DPC). The CDR3 DNA reads TGTGCCAGCAGTCGGGCAGGGAATAATTCACCCCTCCACTTT. Translating gives CASSRAGNNSPLHF.